These 10 T cell receptor beta chains originate from one sample sequenced in a study of regulatory T cells in long-lasting Graves disease. Time point defined: newly diagnosed GD, antithyroid drugs for less than 3 months. The TCR library was made from RNA extracted from PBMCs. In building TCR beta libraries, iRepertoire HTBI primers were used together with Arm-PCR of CDR3 regions. TCRdb used MiXCR to reprocess the multiplex PCR reads, holding one entry per CDR3 protein. The data hold some 460,000 distinct CDR3 sequences, with around 16% observed a single time. These data also formed part of another study, on T cells in Graves' hyperthyroidism and ophthalmopathy.

The sample here was peripheral blood mononuclear cells (PBMCs), taken at new diagnosis, from a patient treated with antithyroid drugs. The receptor source for this set is a man between 40 and 49 years old with Graves disease.

There are many counts of this clonotype. This chain connects TRBV28 to TRBJ2-5; TRBD2 agrees at 8 bases. Germline V gene lookup returns CDR1 MDHEN and CDR2 SYDVKM. This CDR3 has 12 residues. With 6 bases clipped from V and 4 bases from J, the junction kept 1 base outside the gene matches. CDR3 loop: CASSSGRETQYF. CDR3 sequence (DNA): TGTGCCAGCAGCAGCGGGAGAGAGACCCAGTACTTC.

This chain joins TRBV9 and TRBJ2-1; 12 bases map to TRBD2. The CDR3 has 15 amino acids. Looked up from germline, CDR1 is SGDLS and CDR2 is YYNGEE. V lost 7 bases to trimming and J lost 6 bases; unmatched junction nucleotides: 8. The CDR3 spells CASGLAGGLLNEQFF. DNA for the CDR3: TGTGCCAGCGGCCTAGCGGGAGGGCTCCTCAATGAGCAGTTCTTC.

This rearrangement joins TRBV4-2 to TRBJ1-4, with 11 bases fitting TRBD1. This CDR3 is built from 16 residues. CDR1 and CDR2 (germline): LGHNA, YNFKEQ. V was pared by 0 bases and J by 8 bases, with 5 bases of the junction left unmatched. The CDR3 region has the DNA TGTGCCAGCAGCCAAGATTGGACAGGGGGCTTGGAAAAACTGTTTTTT. Protein sequence: CASSQDWTGGLEKLFF.

The chain recombines TRBV7-8 with TRBJ1-1; 10 bases align to TRBD1. CDR3 length: 18 residues. Unmatched junction bases numbered 12, after V lost 1 base and J lost 4 bases. CDR1 and CDR2 (germline): SGHVS, FQNEAQ. This CDR3 is CASSLGRTGGRMSTEAFF. DNA for the CDR3: TGTGCCAGCAGCTTAGGCAGGACAGGGGGACGAATGAGCACTGAAGCTTTCTTT.

This clonotype was seen only a few times. For the CDR3, the DNA is TGCGCCAGCAGCTCCCAAGCGGGAGGGCCTCGCTCCTACGAGCAGTACTTC. It encodes CASSSQAGGPRSYEQYF. This chain uses TRBV4-1 with TRBJ2-7; 10 nucleotides match TRBD2. V lost 5 bases, J lost 0 bases, and 10 bases stayed unmatched. The CDR3 spans 17 residues. In germline, CDR1 is MGHRA, CDR2 YSYEKL.

The V call is TRBV20-1, the J call TRBJ2-1; TRBD2 might be the D (6 bases). Trimming pared 0 bases from V and 0 bases from J, leaving 15 bases between. The CDR3 contains 17 residues. Germline CDR1 reads DFQATT; CDR2 reads SNEGSKA (reference sequence). Here the CDR3 reads CSARDQGGRSSYNEQFF. The DNA for the CDR3 is TGCAGTGCTAGAGATCAGGGAGGACGAAGCTCCTACAATGAGCAGTTCTTC.

This clonotype was counted at least ten times. The V and J genes are TRBV12-3 or TRBV12-4 and TRBJ1-5; TRBD1 matches at 7 bases. The CDR3 consists of 15 residues. With 5 bases clipped from V and 1 base from J, the junction kept 5 bases outside the gene matches. The CDR3 region is CASSAQGVSNQPQHF. The CDR3 nucleotides read TGTGCCAGCAGTGCCCAGGGGGTGAGCAATCAGCCCCAGCATTTT.

The chain combines TRBV10-2 with TRBJ2-1; D may be TRBD2 (5 bases). CDR1 WSHSY and CDR2 SAAADI come from the germline V gene. Trimming removed 8 bases at V and 7 bases at J, with 27 bases between. The CDR3 loop spans 17 amino acids. The CDR3 DNA is TGCGCCAGCCCGCCAACCCTTCCGGCGCTAGCCGAAAATGAGCAGTTCTTC. This encodes CASPPTLPALAENEQFF.

CDR3 coding DNA: TGCGCCAGCAGCTTGGTTTCCGGGGTCGGCGAGCAGTACTTC. Translated: CASSLVSGVGEQYF. The rearrangement links TRBV5-1 to TRBJ2-7; D is perhaps TRBD2 (5 bases). Per the germline V gene, CDR1 is SGHRS and CDR2 is YFSETQ. The CDR3 is 14 residues long. V lost 0 bases and J lost 6, with 13 bases in between.

Turning to this clonotype: This may arise from a read error, as a much more abundant clone is one base away. The CDR3 carries no conserved terminal phenylalanine or tryptophan, so it likely arises from a read error. The J gene is TRBJ2-1, the V gene TRBV7-9; unclear D gene. Looked up from germline, CDR1 is SEHNR and CDR2 is FQNEAQ (reference sequence). The CDR3 consists of 15 residues. The CDR3 spells CASSAEYPSYNEQFS. DNA for the CDR3: TGCGCCAGCAGCGCGGAGTACCCCTCCTACAATGAGCAGTTCTCC.